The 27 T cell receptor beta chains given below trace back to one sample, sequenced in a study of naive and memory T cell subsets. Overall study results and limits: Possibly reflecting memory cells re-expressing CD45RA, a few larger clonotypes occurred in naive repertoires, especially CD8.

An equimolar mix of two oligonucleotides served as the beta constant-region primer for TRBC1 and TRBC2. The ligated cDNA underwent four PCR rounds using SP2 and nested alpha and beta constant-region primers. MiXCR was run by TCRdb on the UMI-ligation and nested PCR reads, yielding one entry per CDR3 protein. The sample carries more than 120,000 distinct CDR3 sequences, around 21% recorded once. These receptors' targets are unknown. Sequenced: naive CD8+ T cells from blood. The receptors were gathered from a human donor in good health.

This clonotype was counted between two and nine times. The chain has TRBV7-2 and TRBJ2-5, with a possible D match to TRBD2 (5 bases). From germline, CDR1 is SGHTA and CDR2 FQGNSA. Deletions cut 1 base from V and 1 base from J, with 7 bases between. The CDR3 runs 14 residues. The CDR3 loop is CASSLEGLQETQYF. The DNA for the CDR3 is TGTGCCAGCAGCTTAGAAGGACTCCAAGAGACCCAGTACTTC.

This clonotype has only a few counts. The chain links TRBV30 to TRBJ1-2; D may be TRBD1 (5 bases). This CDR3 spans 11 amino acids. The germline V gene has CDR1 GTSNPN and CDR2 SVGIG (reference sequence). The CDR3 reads CATVGGLGYTF. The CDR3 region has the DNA TGTGCAACCGTGGGGGGGTTAGGCTACACCTTC.

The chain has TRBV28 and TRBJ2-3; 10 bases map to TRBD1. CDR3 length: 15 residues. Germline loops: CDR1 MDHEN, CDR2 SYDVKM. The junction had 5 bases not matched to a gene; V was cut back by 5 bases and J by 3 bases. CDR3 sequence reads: CASSKGQGKTDTQYF. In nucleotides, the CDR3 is TGTGCCAGCAGTAAGGGACAGGGGAAGACAGATACGCAGTATTTT.

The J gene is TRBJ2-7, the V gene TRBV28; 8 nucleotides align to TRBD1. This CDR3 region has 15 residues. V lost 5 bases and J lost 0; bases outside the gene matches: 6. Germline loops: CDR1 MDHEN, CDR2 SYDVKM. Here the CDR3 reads CASSLLTGASYEQYF. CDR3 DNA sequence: TGTGCCAGCAGTCTCCTGACAGGGGCCTCCTACGAGCAGTACTTC.

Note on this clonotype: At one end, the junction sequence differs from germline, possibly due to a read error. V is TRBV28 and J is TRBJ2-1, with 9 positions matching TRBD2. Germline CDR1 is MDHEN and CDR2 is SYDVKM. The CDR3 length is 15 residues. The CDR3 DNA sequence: TGTGCCAGCAGTGGGGGTTTGGCTAGCGGGGACCAGTTGCTCTTC. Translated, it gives CASSGGLASGDQLLF.

As DNA, the CDR3 is TGCGCCAGCAGCCAAGAATTGGGGAACCAAGAGACCCAGTACTTC. It yields the protein CASSQELGNQETQYF. This chain links TRBV4-1 with TRBJ2-5; D ambiguous. Germline lookup yields CDR1 MGHRA and CDR2 YSYEKL. V gave up 0 bases and J gave up 0 bases, with 8 bases separating them. There are 15 residues in the CDR3.

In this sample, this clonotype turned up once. For the CDR3, the DNA is TGTGCCAGCATACTCGGAGAGACCCAGTACTTC. Amino acids: CASILGETQYF. J is TRBJ2-5 and V is TRBV5-4, with D hard to call. V shed 6 bases and J shed 4 bases, with 7 bases lying between them. There are 11 residues in the CDR3. Germline values: CDR1 SGHNT, CDR2 YYREEE (reference sequence).

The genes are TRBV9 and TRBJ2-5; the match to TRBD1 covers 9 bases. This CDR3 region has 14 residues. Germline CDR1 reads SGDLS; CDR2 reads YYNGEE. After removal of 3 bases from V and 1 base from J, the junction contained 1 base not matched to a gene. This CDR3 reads CASSATGGQETQYF. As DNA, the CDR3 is TGTGCCAGCAGCGCGACAGGGGGCCAAGAGACCCAGTACTTC.

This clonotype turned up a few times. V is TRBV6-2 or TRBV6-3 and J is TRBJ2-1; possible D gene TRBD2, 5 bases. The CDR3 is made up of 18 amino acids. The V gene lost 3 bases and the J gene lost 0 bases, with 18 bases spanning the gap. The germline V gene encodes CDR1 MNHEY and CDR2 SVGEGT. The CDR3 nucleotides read TGTGCCAGCAGTTATCCCTCGGGGTCCCTAAGCTCCTACAATGAGCAGTTCTTC. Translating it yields CASSYPSGSLSSYNEQFF.

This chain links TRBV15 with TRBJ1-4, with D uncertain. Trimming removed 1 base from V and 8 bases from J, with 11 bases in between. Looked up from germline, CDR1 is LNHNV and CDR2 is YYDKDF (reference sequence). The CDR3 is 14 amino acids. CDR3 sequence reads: CATSRGGEGEKLFF. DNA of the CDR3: TGTGCCACCAGCAGAGGCGGGGAGGGCGAAAAACTGTTTTTT.

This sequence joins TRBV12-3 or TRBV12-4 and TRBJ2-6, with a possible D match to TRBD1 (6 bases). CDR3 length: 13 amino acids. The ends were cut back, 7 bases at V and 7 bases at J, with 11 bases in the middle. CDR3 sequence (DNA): TGTGCCAGCACTTGGACAGCCGCCAACGTCCTGACTTTC. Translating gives CASTWTAANVLTF.

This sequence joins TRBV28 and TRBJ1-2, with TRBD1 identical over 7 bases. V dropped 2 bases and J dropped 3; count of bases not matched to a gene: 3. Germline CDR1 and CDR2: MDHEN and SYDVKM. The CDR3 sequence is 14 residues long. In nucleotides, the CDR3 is TGTGCCAGCAGTTTAATCGGGACAGACTATGGCTACACCTTC. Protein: CASSLIGTDYGYTF.

This chain's CDR3 is CASSLRQGAQPQHF. DNA of the CDR3: TGTGCCAGCAGTCTACGACAGGGGGCTCAGCCCCAGCATTTT. The gene calls are TRBV28 and TRBJ1-5, with TRBD1 identical over 10 bases. V was pared by 5 bases and J by 6 bases, with 4 bases of the junction left unmatched. Looked up from germline, CDR1 is MDHEN and CDR2 is SYDVKM. The CDR3 runs to 14 residues.

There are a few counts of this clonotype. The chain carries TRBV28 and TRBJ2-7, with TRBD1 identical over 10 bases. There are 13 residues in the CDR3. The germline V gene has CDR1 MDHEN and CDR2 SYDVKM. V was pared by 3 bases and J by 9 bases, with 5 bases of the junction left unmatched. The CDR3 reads CASSLGQGLGQYF. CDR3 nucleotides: TGTGCCAGCAGTTTGGGACAGGGGCTCGGGCAGTACTTC.

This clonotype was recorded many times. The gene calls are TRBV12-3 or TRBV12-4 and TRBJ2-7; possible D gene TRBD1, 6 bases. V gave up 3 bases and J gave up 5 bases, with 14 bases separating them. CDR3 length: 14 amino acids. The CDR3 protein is CASSLTGPEDEQYF. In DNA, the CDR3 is TGTGCCAGCAGTTTGACAGGTCCTGAGGACGAGCAGTACTTC.

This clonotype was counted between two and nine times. CDR3 region: CASSLATGVDGYTF. DNA of the CDR3: TGTGCCAGCAGTTTGGCGACAGGGGTTGATGGCTACACCTTC. The chain couples TRBV27 to TRBJ1-2, with 8 bases fitting TRBD1. Germline CDR1 reads MNHEY; CDR2 reads SMNVEV (reference sequence). V trimming: 3 bases; J trimming: 6 bases; junction bases outside the gene matches: 6. This CDR3 has 14 amino acids.

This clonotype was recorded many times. CDR3 residues: CATSGREVNEQFF. The CDR3 region has the DNA TGTGCCACCAGTGGCCGGGAGGTCAATGAGCAGTTCTTC. The chain links TRBV24-1 to TRBJ2-1, with 7 bases matching TRBD2. This CDR3 is 13 amino acids long. J gave up 6 bases and V 5 bases, and 3 bases lay outside the gene matches. Germline V gene lookup returns CDR1 KGHDR and CDR2 SFDVKD.

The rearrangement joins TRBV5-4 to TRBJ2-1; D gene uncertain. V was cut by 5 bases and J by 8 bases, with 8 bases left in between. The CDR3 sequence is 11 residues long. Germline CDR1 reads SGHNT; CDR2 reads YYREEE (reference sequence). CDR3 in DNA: TGTGCCAGCAGTTTGATCGATGAGCAGTTCTTC. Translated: CASSLIDEQFF. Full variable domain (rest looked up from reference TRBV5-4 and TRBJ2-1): ETGVTQSPTHLIKTRGQQVTLRCSSQSGHNTVSWYQQALGQGPQFIFQYYREEENGRGNFPPRFSGLQFPNYSSELNVNALELDDSALYLCASSLIDEQFFGPGTRLTVL.

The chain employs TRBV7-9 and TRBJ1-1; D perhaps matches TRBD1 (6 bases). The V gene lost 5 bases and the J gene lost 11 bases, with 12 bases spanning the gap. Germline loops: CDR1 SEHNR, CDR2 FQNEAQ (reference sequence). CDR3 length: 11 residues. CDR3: CASSNDRSAFF. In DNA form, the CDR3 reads TGTGCCAGCAGCAACGACAGGAGTGCTTTCTTT.

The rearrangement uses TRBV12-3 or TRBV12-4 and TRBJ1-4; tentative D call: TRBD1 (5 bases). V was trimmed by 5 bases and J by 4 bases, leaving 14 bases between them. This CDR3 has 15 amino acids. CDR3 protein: CASSPAGGNNEKLFF. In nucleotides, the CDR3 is TGTGCCAGCAGTCCCGCTGGGGGGAATAATGAAAAACTGTTTTTT.

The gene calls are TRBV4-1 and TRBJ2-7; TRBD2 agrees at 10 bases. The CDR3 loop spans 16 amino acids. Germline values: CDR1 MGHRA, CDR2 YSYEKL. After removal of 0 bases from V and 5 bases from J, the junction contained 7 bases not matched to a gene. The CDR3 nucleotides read TGCGCCAGCAGCCAAGATAGGGGGCTAGCGGGAGACGAGCAGTACTTC. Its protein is CASSQDRGLAGDEQYF.

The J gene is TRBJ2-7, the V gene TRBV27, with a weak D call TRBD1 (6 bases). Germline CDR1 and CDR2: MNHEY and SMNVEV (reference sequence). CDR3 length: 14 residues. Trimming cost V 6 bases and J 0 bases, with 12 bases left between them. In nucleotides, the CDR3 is TGTGCCAGCAGCCCAATACAGGGCTCCTACGAGCAGTACTTC. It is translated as CASSPIQGSYEQYF.

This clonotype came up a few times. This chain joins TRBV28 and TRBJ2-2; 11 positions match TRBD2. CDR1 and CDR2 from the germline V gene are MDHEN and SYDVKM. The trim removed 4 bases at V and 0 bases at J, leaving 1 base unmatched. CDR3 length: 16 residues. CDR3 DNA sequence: TGTGCCAGCAGTTCGGGACTAGCGGCGAACACCGGGGAGCTGTTTTTT. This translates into CASSSGLAANTGELFF.

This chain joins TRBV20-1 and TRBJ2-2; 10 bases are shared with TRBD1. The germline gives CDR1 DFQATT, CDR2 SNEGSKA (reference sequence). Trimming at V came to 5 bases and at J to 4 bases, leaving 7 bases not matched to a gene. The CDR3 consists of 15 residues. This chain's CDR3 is CSASFWDRGTGELFF. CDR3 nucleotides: TGCAGTGCTTCTTTCTGGGACAGGGGCACCGGGGAGCTGTTTTTT.

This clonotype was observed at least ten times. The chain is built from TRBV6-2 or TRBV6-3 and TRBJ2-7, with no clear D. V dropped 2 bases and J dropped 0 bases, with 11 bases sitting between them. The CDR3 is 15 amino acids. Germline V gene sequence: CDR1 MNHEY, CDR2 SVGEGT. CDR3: CASSYGSLSSYEQYF. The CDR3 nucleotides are TGTGCCAGCAGTTACGGCAGTCTCAGCTCCTACGAGCAGTACTTC.

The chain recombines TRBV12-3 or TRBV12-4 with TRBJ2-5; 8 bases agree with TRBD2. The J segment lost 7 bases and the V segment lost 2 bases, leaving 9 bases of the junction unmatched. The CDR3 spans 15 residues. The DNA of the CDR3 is TGTGCCAGCAGTTTATCTCGGGAGGGCCGATGGACCCAGTACTTC. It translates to CASSLSREGRWTQYF.

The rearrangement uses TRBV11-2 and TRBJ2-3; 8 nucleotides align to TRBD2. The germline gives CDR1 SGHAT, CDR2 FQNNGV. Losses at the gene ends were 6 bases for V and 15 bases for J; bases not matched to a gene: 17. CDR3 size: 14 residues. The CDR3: CASRIETGGPRIYF. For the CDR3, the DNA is TGTGCCAGCAGAATTGAGACGGGAGGGCCCCGGATCTATTTT.